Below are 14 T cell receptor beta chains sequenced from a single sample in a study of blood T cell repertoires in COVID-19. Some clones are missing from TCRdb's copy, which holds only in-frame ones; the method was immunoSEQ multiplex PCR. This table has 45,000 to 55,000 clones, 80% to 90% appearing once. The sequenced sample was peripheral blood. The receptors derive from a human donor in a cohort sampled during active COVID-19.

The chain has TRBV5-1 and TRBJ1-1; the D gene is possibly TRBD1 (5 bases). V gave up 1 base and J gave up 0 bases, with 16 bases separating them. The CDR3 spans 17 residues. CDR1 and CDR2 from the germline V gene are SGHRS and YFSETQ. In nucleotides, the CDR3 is TGCGCCAGCAGCTTGAACTTAGGGGAGGCCCTGAACACTGAAGCTTTCTTT. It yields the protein CASSLNLGEALNTEAFF.

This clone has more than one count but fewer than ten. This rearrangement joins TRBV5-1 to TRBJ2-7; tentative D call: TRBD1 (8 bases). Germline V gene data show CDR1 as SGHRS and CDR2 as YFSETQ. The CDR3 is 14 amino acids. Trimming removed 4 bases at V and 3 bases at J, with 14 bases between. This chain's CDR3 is CASSSGTGNYEQYF. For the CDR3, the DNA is TGCGCCAGCAGCAGCGGGACAGGAAACTACGAGCAGTACTTC.

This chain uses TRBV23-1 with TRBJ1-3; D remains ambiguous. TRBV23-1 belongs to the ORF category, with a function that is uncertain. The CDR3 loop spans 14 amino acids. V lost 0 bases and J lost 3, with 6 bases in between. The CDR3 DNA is TGCGCCAGCAGTCAATCGAACTGTGGAAACACCATATATTTT. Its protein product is CASSQSNCGNTIYF.

The CDR3 DNA is TGTGCCAGCAGCTTAGATCGGAGCGGGAGTTACTACAATGAGCAGTTCTTC. It is translated as CASSLDRSGSYYNEQFF. The chain uses TRBV11-3 and TRBJ2-1; 8 bases are shared with TRBD2. V dropped 0 bases and J dropped 3; count of bases not matched to a gene: 7. Germline V CDR1 and CDR2: SGHNT, YENEEA. The CDR3 consists of 17 residues.

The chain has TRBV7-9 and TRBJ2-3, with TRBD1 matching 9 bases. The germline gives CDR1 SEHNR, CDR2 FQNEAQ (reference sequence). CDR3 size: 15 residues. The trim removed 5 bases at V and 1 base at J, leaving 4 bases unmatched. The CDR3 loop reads CASSLGTGRTDTQYF. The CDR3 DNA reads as TGTGCCAGCAGCCTCGGGACAGGGCGCACAGATACGCAGTATTTT.

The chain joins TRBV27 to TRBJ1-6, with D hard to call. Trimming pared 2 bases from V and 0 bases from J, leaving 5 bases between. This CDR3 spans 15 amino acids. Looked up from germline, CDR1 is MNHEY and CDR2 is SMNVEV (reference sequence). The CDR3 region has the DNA TGTGCCAGCAGTTTACACAGCTCCTATAATTCACCCCTCCACTTT. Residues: CASSLHSSYNSPLHF.

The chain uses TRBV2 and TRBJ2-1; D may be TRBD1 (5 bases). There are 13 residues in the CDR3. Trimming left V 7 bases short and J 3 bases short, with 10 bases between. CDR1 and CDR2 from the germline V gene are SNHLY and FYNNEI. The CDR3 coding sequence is TGTGCCAGCACCGGACATATCTACAATGAGCAGTTCTTC. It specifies CASTGHIYNEQFF.

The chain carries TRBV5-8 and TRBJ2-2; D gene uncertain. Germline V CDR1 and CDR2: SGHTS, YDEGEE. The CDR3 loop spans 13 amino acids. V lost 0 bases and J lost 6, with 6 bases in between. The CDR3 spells CASSLGVAGELFF. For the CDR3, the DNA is TGTGCCAGCAGCTTGGGAGTGGCCGGGGAGCTGTTTTTT.

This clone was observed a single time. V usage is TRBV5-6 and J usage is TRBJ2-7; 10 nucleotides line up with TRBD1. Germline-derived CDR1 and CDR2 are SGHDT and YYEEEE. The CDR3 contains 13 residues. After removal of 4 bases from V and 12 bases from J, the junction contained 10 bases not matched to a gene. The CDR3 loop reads CASSRPGTGVWYF. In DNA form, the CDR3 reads TGTGCCAGCAGCCGTCCCGGGACAGGGGTATGGTACTTC.

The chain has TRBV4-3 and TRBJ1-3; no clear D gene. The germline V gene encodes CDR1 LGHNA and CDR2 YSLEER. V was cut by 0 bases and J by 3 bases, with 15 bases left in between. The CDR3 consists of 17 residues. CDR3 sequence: CASSQDLEREYGNTIYF. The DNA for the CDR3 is TGCGCCAGCAGCCAAGATTTAGAGCGGGAGTATGGAAACACCATATATTTT.

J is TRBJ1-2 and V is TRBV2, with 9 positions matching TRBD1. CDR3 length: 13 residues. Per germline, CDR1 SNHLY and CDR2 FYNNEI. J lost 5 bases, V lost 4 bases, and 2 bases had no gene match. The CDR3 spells CASSGGTGYGYTF. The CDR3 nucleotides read TGTGCCAGCAGTGGTGGGACAGGGTATGGCTACACCTTC.

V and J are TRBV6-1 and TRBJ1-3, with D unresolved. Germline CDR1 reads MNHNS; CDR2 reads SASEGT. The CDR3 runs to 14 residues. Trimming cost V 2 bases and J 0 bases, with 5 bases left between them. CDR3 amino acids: CASSEPYSGNTIYF. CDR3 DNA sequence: TGTGCCAGCAGTGAACCGTACTCTGGAAACACCATATATTTT.

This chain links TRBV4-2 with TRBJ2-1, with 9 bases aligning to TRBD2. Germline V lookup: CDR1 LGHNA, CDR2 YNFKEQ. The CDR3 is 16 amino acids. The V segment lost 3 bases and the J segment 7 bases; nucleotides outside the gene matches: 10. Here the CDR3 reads CASSHPLAGIGNEQFF. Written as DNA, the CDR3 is TGTGCCAGCAGCCACCCCCTAGCGGGAATCGGTAATGAGCAGTTCTTC.

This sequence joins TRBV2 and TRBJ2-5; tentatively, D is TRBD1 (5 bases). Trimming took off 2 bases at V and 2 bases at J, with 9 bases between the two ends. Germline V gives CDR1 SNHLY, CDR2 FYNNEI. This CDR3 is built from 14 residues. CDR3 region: CASSEIRQQETQYF. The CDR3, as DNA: TGTGCCAGCAGTGAAATTAGACAGCAAGAGACCCAGTACTTC.